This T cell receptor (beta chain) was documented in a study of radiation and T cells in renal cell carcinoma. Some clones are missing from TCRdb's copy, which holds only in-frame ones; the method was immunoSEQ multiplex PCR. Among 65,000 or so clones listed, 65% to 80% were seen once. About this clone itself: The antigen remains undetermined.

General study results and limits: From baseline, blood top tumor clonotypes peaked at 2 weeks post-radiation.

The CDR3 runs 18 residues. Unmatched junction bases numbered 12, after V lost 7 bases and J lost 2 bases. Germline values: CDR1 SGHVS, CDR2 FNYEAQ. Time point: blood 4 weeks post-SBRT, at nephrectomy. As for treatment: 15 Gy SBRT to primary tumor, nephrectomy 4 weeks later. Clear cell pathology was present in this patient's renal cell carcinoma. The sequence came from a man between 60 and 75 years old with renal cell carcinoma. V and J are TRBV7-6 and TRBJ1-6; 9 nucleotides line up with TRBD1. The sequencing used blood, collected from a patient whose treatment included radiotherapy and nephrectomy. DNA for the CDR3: TGTGCCAGCACCCTTAGAGGGGACAGGGTCCCCTATAATTCACCCCTCCACTTT. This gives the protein CASTLRGDRVPYNSPLHF.